The sequence of this T cell receptor (beta chain) was determined in a study of CD8+ T cells in alopecia areata. This clone showed up just a few times. Reverse transcription of extracted RNA yielded cDNA, which provided the sequencing template. Clones were sequenced by immunoSEQ multiplex PCR, and TCRdb holds only the in-frame ones, with some missing. The sample shows around 80,000 clones, about 53% of them seen only once. Specimens obtained from alopecia areata patients comprised lesional scalp punch biopsies and peripheral blood. The sequence came from a human donor with alopecia areata. The sample was NKG2D-high CD8+ T cells sorted from blood.

The CDR3 reads CASSLPGGEAFF. CDR3 coding DNA: TGTGCCAGCAGCCTCCCCGGAGGTGAAGCTTTCTTT. The rearrangement uses TRBV28 and TRBJ1-1; D not resolved. The CDR3 has 12 amino acids. Between the trimmed V and J ends, which lost 6 bases and 7 bases, there was a span of 12 bases. Germline lookup yields CDR1 MDHEN and CDR2 SYDVKM.